The T cell receptor (beta chain) described here comes from a study of CD8+ T cells in alopecia areata. General study points: Mice showed clearer TCR sharing than patients did, a gap that was possibly HLA-related. Across lesional scalp, and particularly alopecia totalis/universalis, clonality surpassed that of normal scalp.

It was cDNA, reverse transcribed from extracted RNA, that served as the sequencing template. TCRdb keeps only in-frame clones here, not all; method: immunoSEQ multiplex PCR. The repertoire has 100,000 to 130,000 clones, approximately 59% of them found once; the top ten carry approximately 22%. Details on this clone: Its antigen remains unidentified.

The CDR3 has 14 amino acids. The V end was cut by 5 bases, the J end by 3 bases, with 11 bases between. Germline loops: CDR1 SEHNR, CDR2 FQNEAQ (reference sequence). A FACSAria was used to sort CD4+ and CD8+ T cells. These cells came from PBMCs. The receptor's source is a human donor in good health. V and J are TRBV7-9 and TRBJ2-4; TRBD2 is a possible D gene (5 bases). Sequencing was done on a sample of CD8+ T cells sorted from blood. CDR3 sequence reads: CASSPQRYKNIQYF. DNA of the CDR3: TGTGCCAGCAGCCCTCAGCGGTACAAAAACATTCAGTACTTC.